One sample yielded the 27 T cell receptor beta chains listed below, sequenced in a study of Tregs in tolerant kidney transplant recipients. TCRdb keeps only in-frame clones here, not all; method: immunoSEQ multiplex PCR. Seen here are 98,000 or so clones, roughly 89% observed once, and the top ten hold approximately 0.34%. Sequencing used CD4+ T cells from blood, obtained before the transplant. The receptor set was obtained from a human donor who received a combined kidney and bone marrow transplant.

The chain joins TRBV11-2 to TRBJ1-6; possibly TRBD1 for D (6 bases). Deletions cut 1 base from V and 6 bases from J, with 10 bases between. The CDR3 spans 15 residues. The V gene's germline CDR1 is SGHAT and CDR2 FQNNGV. The CDR3 sequence: CASSLATGLNSPLHF. The DNA for the CDR3 is TGTGCCAGCAGCTTAGCAACAGGGCTTAATTCACCCCTCCACTTT.

The chain recombines TRBV18 with TRBJ2-5; 7 bases are a match to TRBD1. Germline V gene lookup returns CDR1 KGHSH and CDR2 LQKENI. With V trimmed by 6 bases and J by 5 bases, 6 bases remained unmatched. The CDR3 contains 13 residues. This CDR3 is CASSPGTEETQYF. The DNA of the CDR3 is TGTGCCAGCTCCCCAGGGACAGAGGAGACCCAGTACTTC. Using reference TRBV18 and TRBJ2-5 for the parts outside the CDR3, the full variable domain is NAGVMQNPRHLVRRRGQEARLRCSPMKGHSHVYWYRQLPEEGLKFMVYLQKENIIDESGMPKERFSAEFPKEGPSILRIQQVVRGDSAAYFCASSPGTEETQYFGPGTRLLVL.

This clone was observed once. This rearrangement joins TRBV19 to TRBJ2-1; 8 bases map to TRBD2. From germline, CDR1 is LNHDA and CDR2 SQIVND (reference sequence). Losses at the gene ends were 8 bases for V and 7 bases for J; bases not matched to a gene: 10. The length of the CDR3 is 14 residues. DNA of the CDR3: TGTGCCAGTCGGTATAGCGGGAAGGAGAATGAGCAGTTCTTC. Protein: CASRYSGKENEQFF.

The chain recombines TRBV5-1 with TRBJ2-7; TRBD2 is a possible D gene (5 bases). The CDR3 runs to 15 residues. CDR1 SGHRS and CDR2 YFSETQ come from the germline V gene. With 0 bases removed from V and 0 bases from J, the gap between germline ends came to 10 bases. The CDR3 loop reads CASSLAFRGSYEQYF. CDR3 nucleotides: TGCGCCAGCAGCTTGGCCTTTCGGGGCTCCTACGAGCAGTACTTC.

The chain carries TRBV7-2 and TRBJ1-2, with unresolved D. Germline CDR1 SGHTA, CDR2 FQGNSA. V was trimmed by 1 base and J by 4 bases, leaving 13 bases between them. The CDR3 consists of 15 residues. As DNA, the CDR3 is TGTGCCAGCAGCTTAGATGGAGTTCAGCTCTATGGCTACACCTTC. As protein: CASSLDGVQLYGYTF. The whole variable domain, filled in from reference TRBV7-2 and TRBJ1-2, reads GAGVSQSPSNKVTEKGKDVELRCDPISGHTALYWYRQSLGQGLEFLIYFQGNSAPDKSGLPSDRFSAERTGGSVSTLTIQRTQQEDSAVYLCASSLDGVQLYGYTFGSGTRLTVV.

In its sample, this clone was seen once. The V and J genes are TRBV28 and TRBJ1-4, with TRBD1 as a possible D gene (5 bases). V was cut by 3 bases and J by 5 bases, with 10 bases left in between. CDR3 length equals 14 residues. Germline V gives CDR1 MDHEN, CDR2 SYDVKM. The CDR3 loop reads CASSFTRGNEKLFF. DNA of the CDR3: TGTGCCAGCAGTTTTACTCGGGGGAATGAAAAACTGTTTTTT.

V usage is TRBV18 and J usage is TRBJ2-5, with D perhaps matching TRBD2 (5 bases). V was shortened by 4 bases and J by 3 bases, with 6 bases between the two germline ends. CDR1 and CDR2 from the germline V gene are KGHSH and LQKENI. The CDR3 length is 12 residues. The CDR3 coding sequence is TGTGCCAGCTCACGGGGAGAAGAGACCCAGTACTTC. It translates to CASSRGEETQYF.

The chain employs TRBV30 and TRBJ2-2; possible D gene TRBD1, 6 bases. Trimming took off 4 bases at V and 1 base at J, with 10 bases between the two ends. The CDR3 covers 14 residues. Germline V CDR1 and CDR2: GTSNPN, SVGIG (reference sequence). CDR3 amino acids: CAWNPGQNTGELFF. The CDR3 DNA reads TGTGCCTGGAATCCGGGACAGAACACCGGGGAGCTGTTTTTT.

The chain is built from TRBV7-9 and TRBJ1-3; D remains ambiguous. Looked up from germline, CDR1 is SEHNR and CDR2 is FQNEAQ (reference sequence). The CDR3 runs 12 residues. Trimming removed 11 bases at V and 11 bases at J, with 19 bases between. CDR3 sequence reads: CALAGSPTPIYF. The CDR3 coding sequence is TGTGCCCTAGCTGGGAGTCCTACGCCCATATATTTT.

The chain uses TRBV28 and TRBJ2-7; TRBD1 aligns across 8 bases. This CDR3 has 14 residues. Germline CDR1 MDHEN, CDR2 SYDVKM. V shed 6 bases and J 0 bases; nucleotides not matched to a gene: 4. As DNA, the CDR3 is TGTGCCAGCAGCGGACAGGGCCGCTCCTACGAGCAGTACTTC. As protein: CASSGQGRSYEQYF.

This clone was detected only once. The V gene is TRBV7-2, the J gene TRBJ2-7, with TRBD2 matching over 10 bases. V lost 4 bases to trimming and J lost 2 bases; unmatched junction nucleotides: 11. The CDR3 extends over 17 amino acids. Germline V gene data show CDR1 as SGHTA and CDR2 as FQGNSA. The CDR3 loop reads CASSSQPRTSGPYEQYF. In DNA, the CDR3 is TGTGCCAGCAGCTCCCAACCCCGGACTAGCGGTCCCTACGAGCAGTACTTC.

Comments on this clone: The sample holds other DNA sequences that translate to the same CDR3. The V and J genes are TRBV15 and TRBJ2-7; 8 bases are a match to TRBD1. The CDR3 is made up of 14 amino acids. Germline V gives CDR1 LNHNV, CDR2 YYDKDF (reference sequence). Unmatched junction bases numbered 5, after V lost 4 bases and J lost 3 bases. CDR3 coding DNA: TGTGCCACCAGCAAAAAGACAGGGGACTACGAGCAGTACTTC. Protein product: CATSKKTGDYEQYF.

This clone was observed a single time. This chain's CDR3 is CASNGDRLTGSEQYF. The CDR3 bases are TGTGCCAGCAATGGGGACCGTCTCACCGGGAGCGAGCAGTACTTC. The gene calls are TRBV2 and TRBJ2-7; maybe TRBD2 (6 bases). Trimming pared 7 bases from V and 6 bases from J, leaving 22 bases between. CDR3 size: 15 residues. The V gene's germline CDR1 is SNHLY and CDR2 FYNNEI. Looking up the rest from reference TRBV2 and TRBJ2-7 gives the full variable domain: EPEVTQTPSHQVTQMGQEVILRCVPISNHLYFYWYRQILGQKVEFLVSFYNNEISEKSEIFDDQFSVERPDGSNFTLKIRSTKLEDSAMYFCASNGDRLTGSEQYFGPGTRLTVT.

This clone turned up a few times. The rearrangement links TRBV7-2 to TRBJ2-7; TRBD2 matches 7 bases. Looked up from germline, CDR1 is SGHTA and CDR2 is FQGNSA. The CDR3 covers 13 residues. Trimming cost V 3 bases and J 5 bases; bases outside gene matches: 4. CDR3 region: CASSFRRENEQYF. DNA for the CDR3: TGTGCCAGCAGCTTCAGGCGGGAGAACGAGCAGTACTTC.

V usage is TRBV5-4 and J usage is TRBJ2-5, with 8 bases lining up with TRBD2. Trimming cost V 4 bases and J 3 bases; bases outside gene matches: 5. Germline loops: CDR1 SGHNT, CDR2 YYREEE (reference sequence). The CDR3 consists of 14 residues. In DNA, the CDR3 is TGTGCCAGCAGCAAACCGGGACTAGAAGAGACCCAGTACTTC. It is translated as CASSKPGLEETQYF.

The chain uses TRBV5-1 and TRBJ2-7, with 8 bases identical to TRBD2. Germline lookup yields CDR1 SGHRS and CDR2 YFSETQ. J gave up 0 bases and V 7 bases, and 12 bases lay outside the gene matches. The CDR3 has 16 amino acids. CDR3 in DNA: TGCGCCAGCTCACCCTCTCGCGGGGGGACCTCCTACGAGCAGTACTTC. It is translated as CASSPSRGGTSYEQYF.

A single count supports this clone. The V gene is TRBV29-1, the J gene TRBJ2-3; the D is unclear. V was pared by 7 bases and J by 2 bases, with 4 bases between. Germline V lookup: CDR1 SQVTM, CDR2 ANQGSEA. CDR3 length equals 10 residues. The CDR3 nucleotides are TGCAGCGGGCACACAGATACGCAGTATTTT. As protein: CSGHTDTQYF.

Here the CDR3 reads CASSFDRQGLFF. CDR3 DNA sequence: TGCGCCAGCAGCTTTGATCGACAGGGGCTGTTCTTC. This sequence joins TRBV5-1 and TRBJ2-1, with 8 bases aligning to TRBD1. This CDR3 has 12 residues. The J segment lost 15 bases and the V segment lost 2 bases, leaving 7 bases of the junction unmatched. Germline CDR1 reads SGHRS; CDR2 reads YFSETQ.

This clone was detected once. In DNA, the CDR3 is TGTGCCAGCAGCTTCGGGACAAATTCTAACTATGGCTACACCTTC. It is translated as CASSFGTNSNYGYTF. V and J are TRBV11-2 and TRBJ1-2, with D perhaps matching TRBD1 (6 bases). V lost 3 bases, J lost 0 bases, and 11 bases lay in between. The CDR3 runs 15 residues. Per the germline V gene, CDR1 is SGHAT and CDR2 is FQNNGV.

The rearrangement joins TRBV6-5 to TRBJ2-7, with D hard to call. The CDR3 contains 13 residues. The V gene's germline CDR1 is MNHEY and CDR2 SVGAGI. Deletions cut 4 bases from V and 5 bases from J, with 12 bases between. CDR3 loop: CASSSVRSHEQYF. The CDR3 DNA reads TGTGCCAGCAGTTCGGTTCGGTCCCACGAGCAGTACTTC.

V is TRBV5-1 and J is TRBJ2-2, with 12 bases that match TRBD2. Germline CDR1 is SGHRS and CDR2 is YFSETQ. This CDR3 is 16 amino acids long. Trimming took 6 bases from V and 4 from J; bases not matched to a gene: 7. In nucleotides, the CDR3 is TGCGCCAGCACCTTACTAGCGGGGGGCCCCACCGGGGAGCTGTTTTTT. It specifies CASTLLAGGPTGELFF.

The chain is built from TRBV29-1 and TRBJ2-7; 9 bases match TRBD1. This CDR3 contains 15 residues. Per the germline V gene, CDR1 is SQVTM and CDR2 is ANQGSEA. The junction had 7 bases not matched to a gene; V was cut back by 0 bases and J by 4 bases. CDR3 nucleotides: TGCAGCGTTGAAGATCTGGGGACAGGGAGGTACGAGCAGTACTTC. Amino acids: CSVEDLGTGRYEQYF.

The chain is built from TRBV5-6 and TRBJ2-5; the match to TRBD2 covers 7 bases. V gave up 0 bases and J gave up 2 bases; unmatched junction bases: 4. The CDR3 length is 15 residues. Per the germline V gene, CDR1 is SGHDT and CDR2 is YYEEEE. CDR3 nucleotide sequence: TGTGCCAGCAGCTTGGGATTGGGAGGGCAAGAGACCCAGTACTTC. Its translation: CASSLGLGGQETQYF.

The V gene is TRBV5-1, the J gene TRBJ2-3, with TRBD2 matching 9 bases. Trimming took 4 bases from V and 5 from J; bases not matched to a gene: 11. CDR1 is SGHRS and CDR2 is YFSETQ in the germline V gene. The CDR3 is 16 residues long. The CDR3 is CASSPGASGIGDTQYF. The CDR3 DNA is TGCGCCAGCAGCCCCGGGGCTAGCGGGATTGGAGATACGCAGTATTTT.

V usage is TRBV6-1 and J usage is TRBJ1-2; TRBD1 agrees at 9 bases. Per germline, CDR1 MNHNS and CDR2 SASEGT. CDR3 size: 14 residues. The V and J ends lost 4 bases and 7 bases, in that order; junction bases with no gene match: 7. This chain's CDR3 is CASSVIQGARGYTF. The CDR3 DNA follows: TGTGCCAGCAGTGTAATACAGGGGGCGCGTGGCTACACCTTC.

This clone showed up just a few times. V gene TRBV2 combines with J gene TRBJ2-3; D might be TRBD2 (5 bases). There are 14 residues in the CDR3. The germline V gene has CDR1 SNHLY and CDR2 FYNNEI. With 9 bases removed from V and 4 bases from J, the gap between germline ends came to 17 bases. CDR3 bases: TGTGCCAGACAAAGCACATCCGGGGCAGATACGCAGTATTTT. Protein sequence: CARQSTSGADTQYF.

The rearrangement joins TRBV27 to TRBJ2-3; D may be TRBD2 (5 bases). V gave up 11 bases and J gave up 2 bases, with 17 bases separating them. CDR1 MNHEY and CDR2 SMNVEV come from the germline V gene (reference sequence). The CDR3 sequence is 14 residues long. In nucleotides, the CDR3 is TGTGCCTCAGGAACGGAGGTTCTCACAGATACGCAGTATTTT. Translation: CASGTEVLTDTQYF.